Below, 15 T cell receptor beta chains from the same sample are listed, as sequenced in a study of cytomegalovirus exposure and HLA in healthy donors. Vbeta (60) and Jbeta (13) primers were used in the PCR. Some clones are missing from TCRdb's copy, which holds only in-frame ones; the method was immunoSEQ multiplex PCR. Among around 150,000 clones, roughly 74% were seen once, and the ten largest hold around 11%. Sequencing was carried out using PBMCs. These receptors all come from a young man in good health and CMV-seropositive.

This clone was detected once. The rearrangement joins TRBV5-4 to TRBJ2-7; 9 bases map to TRBD2. Germline lookup yields CDR1 SGHNT and CDR2 YYREEE (reference sequence). This CDR3 is built from 15 residues. Germline trimming cut 4 bases from V and 12 bases from J; bases unmatched to any gene: 17. Here the CDR3 reads CASSLTGSGRNIWYF. The CDR3 region has the DNA TGTGCCAGCAGCCTCACAGGGAGCGGGAGGAACATTTGGTACTTC. The full variable domain, completed using reference TRBV5-4 and TRBJ2-7, is ETGVTQSPTHLIKTRGQQVTLRCSSQSGHNTVSWYQQALGQGPQFIFQYYREEENGRGNFPPRFSGLQFPNYSSELNVNALELDDSALYLCASSLTGSGRNIWYFGPGTRLTVT.

This clone was counted between two and nine times. This chain links TRBV6-6 with TRBJ2-7, with a tentative D call TRBD1 (6 bases). Deletions cut 7 bases from V and 9 bases from J, with 19 bases between. The V gene's germline CDR1 is MNHNY and CDR2 SVGAGI (reference sequence). The CDR3 loop spans 13 amino acids. The CDR3 nucleotides are TGTGCCAGCACCCCGACGCAGGGGATAAGGCAGTACTTC. It specifies CASTPTQGIRQYF.

This clone was seen only a few times. The V and J genes are TRBV5-4 and TRBJ1-2; D gene unclear. V was shortened by 1 base and J by 3 bases, with 10 bases between the two germline ends. Germline values: CDR1 SGHNT, CDR2 YYREEE (reference sequence). The CDR3 extends over 14 amino acids. CDR3 sequence: CASSLWVSDYGYTF. The CDR3 DNA follows: TGTGCCAGCAGCTTGTGGGTCAGCGACTATGGCTACACCTTC.

The chain has TRBV7-9 and TRBJ1-1; D perhaps matches TRBD1 (5 bases). The CDR3 is 17 amino acids. Germline CDR1 and CDR2: SEHNR and FQNEAQ (reference sequence). Trimming removed 1 base from V and 4 bases from J, with 19 bases in between. This chain's CDR3 is CASSLGGGGGWGTEAFF. Here the CDR3 DNA reads TGTGCCAGCAGCTTAGGTGGAGGCGGGGGATGGGGCACTGAAGCTTTCTTT.

V usage is TRBV6-1 and J usage is TRBJ1-1; possibly TRBD1 for D (6 bases). CDR3 length equals 14 residues. Trimming pared 5 bases from V and 3 bases from J, leaving 13 bases between. CDR1 MNHNS and CDR2 SASEGT come from the germline V gene. This CDR3 reads CASSRLQGDTEAFF. The CDR3 bases are TGTGCCAGCAGTAGATTACAGGGAGACACTGAAGCTTTCTTT.

The chain links TRBV18 to TRBJ1-4; no reliable D call. The CDR3 length is 15 residues. Germline CDR1 is KGHSH and CDR2 is LQKENI. Trimming removed 6 bases from V and 2 bases from J, with 13 bases in between. The DNA of the CDR3 is TGTGCCAGCTCGCCTGACACGGGGACTAATGAAAAACTGTTTTTT. Translation: CASSPDTGTNEKLFF.

Of note for this clone: The sample holds other DNA sequences that translate to the same CDR3. The chain has TRBV7-9 and TRBJ2-7, with D possibly TRBD2 on 6 matching bases. CDR3 length equals 13 residues. V lost 6 bases, J lost 1 base, and 10 bases lay in between. The germline gives CDR1 SEHNR, CDR2 FQNEAQ (reference sequence). CDR3 coding DNA: TGTGCCAGCAGTTCCGGGGGATCCTACGAGCAGTACTTC. This translates into CASSSGGSYEQYF.

This clone was detected only once. The J gene is TRBJ2-7, the V gene TRBV5-3, with D possibly matching TRBD2 (6 bases). TRBV5-3 is an ORF, and what it does is uncertain. The CDR3 has 15 residues. Trimming cost V 7 bases and J 0 bases, with 17 bases left between them. The CDR3 sequence: CARGQRDGSSYEQYF. CDR3 nucleotides: TGTGCCAGAGGCCAGAGGGACGGGAGCTCCTACGAGCAGTACTTC.

The J gene is TRBJ2-2, the V gene TRBV7-8, with D possibly matching TRBD2 (6 bases). The CDR3 runs to 13 residues. The V end was cut by 1 base, the J end by 6 bases, with 6 bases between. Germline lookup yields CDR1 SGHVS and CDR2 FQNEAQ. This CDR3 reads CASSLGGAGELFF. The CDR3 DNA sequence: TGTGCCAGCAGCTTAGGGGGGGCCGGGGAGCTGTTTTTT.

This sequence joins TRBV7-4 and TRBJ2-3; TRBD1 aligns across 7 bases. The CDR3 runs to 15 residues. Germline CDR1 reads SGHVT; CDR2 reads SQSDAQ. V lost 6 bases, J lost 5 bases, and 11 bases stayed unmatched. The CDR3 loop reads CASSQTDRAGDTQYF. The CDR3 DNA follows: TGTGCCAGCAGTCAAACTGACAGGGCCGGAGATACGCAGTATTTT.

The chain joins TRBV2 to TRBJ2-7; 8 bases fit TRBD1. Germline V gives CDR1 SNHLY, CDR2 FYNNEI. V lost 11 bases and J lost 3; bases outside the gene matches: 12. The CDR3 runs to 14 residues. CDR3 in amino acids: CARGEGTGRYEQYF. The CDR3 nucleotides are TGTGCCCGAGGGGAAGGGACAGGACGCTACGAGCAGTACTTC. Full variable domain (outside the CDR3, taken from reference TRBV2 and TRBJ2-7): EPEVTQTPSHQVTQMGQEVILRCVPISNHLYFYWYRQILGQKVEFLVSFYNNEISEKSEIFDDQFSVERPDGSNFTLKIRSTKLEDSAMYFCARGEGTGRYEQYFGPGTRLTVT.

V usage is TRBV7-2 and J usage is TRBJ2-7; 13 bases fit TRBD2. Germline-derived CDR1 and CDR2 are SGHTA and FQGNSA. V was pared by 5 bases and J by 6 bases, with 7 bases of the junction left unmatched. The CDR3 has 15 amino acids. The CDR3 coding sequence is TGTGCCAGCAGCGGAGAGGGACTAGCGGGATCCGAGCAGTACTTC. The encoded protein is CASSGEGLAGSEQYF.

The genes are TRBV29-1 and TRBJ2-1; D is perhaps TRBD1 (5 bases). The CDR3 covers 14 residues. The V and J ends lost 5 bases and 8 bases respectively, with 19 bases between them. Germline-derived CDR1 and CDR2 are SQVTM and ANQGSEA. CDR3 sequence reads: CSVLLTNFRDEQFF. CDR3 nucleotides: TGCAGCGTTCTCTTAACAAACTTCAGGGATGAGCAGTTCTTC.

This chain links TRBV28 with TRBJ1-1; D not certain. The CDR3 has 11 amino acids. The V end lost 7 bases, the J end lost 1 base, and 4 bases lay between the germline ends. The germline CDR1 and CDR2 sequences are MDHEN and SYDVKM. CDR3 sequence reads: CASTSNTEAFF. CDR3 in DNA: TGTGCCAGCACGTCGAACACTGAAGCTTTCTTT.

The rearrangement links TRBV6-7 to TRBJ2-3, with 8 nucleotides matching TRBD2. TRBV6-7 is noted as an ORF with a role that remains uncertain. J lost 0 bases, V lost 6 bases, and 14 bases had no gene match. CDR3 length: 18 amino acids. The CDR3 region has the DNA TGTGCCAGCAGCCAACAATACGGACTAGCCCCAAGCACAGATACGCAGTATTTT. Encoded protein: CASSQQYGLAPSTDTQYF.